Shown below are 30 T cell receptor beta chains from a single sample sequenced in a study of cytomegalovirus exposure and HLA in healthy donors. The study ran its PCR with 60 Vbeta and 13 Jbeta primers. Using immunoSEQ multiplex PCR, the repertoire was profiled, and TCRdb retains in-frame clones only, with some absent. The sample holds roughly 120,000 clones, about 74% seen once. Source material: PBMCs. These receptors were obtained from a woman aged 45 to 65 in good health and CMV-seropositive.

This clone was recorded a few times. The rearrangement links TRBV7-6 to TRBJ1-6; perhaps TRBD1 as D (5 bases). The germline V gene encodes CDR1 SGHVS and CDR2 FNYEAQ. Trimming cost V 1 base and J 4 bases, with 17 bases left between them. The CDR3 sequence is 18 residues long. The chain's CDR3 is CASSLVMGQRRYNSPLHF. The CDR3 nucleotides read TGTGCCAGCAGCTTAGTCATGGGGCAGCGAAGGTATAATTCACCCCTCCACTTT.

J is TRBJ2-6 and V is TRBV6-4; 7 bases agree with TRBD1. The germline CDR1 and CDR2 sequences are MRHNA and SNTAGT. With 3 bases clipped from V and 1 base from J, the junction kept 3 bases outside the gene matches. The CDR3 has 16 amino acids. CDR3 amino acids: CASSETGESGANVLTF. The CDR3 nucleotides are TGTGCCAGCAGTGAAACAGGGGAGTCTGGGGCCAACGTCCTGACTTTC.

The chain uses TRBV29-1 and TRBJ1-2; D is perhaps TRBD1 (6 bases). Germline CDR1 and CDR2: SQVTM and ANQGSEA. This CDR3 has 12 amino acids. The V end lost 4 bases, the J end lost 4 bases, and 10 bases lay between the germline ends. This CDR3 is CSVVTGSYGYTF. Written as DNA, the CDR3 is TGCAGCGTTGTAACAGGGAGCTATGGCTACACCTTC.

V usage is TRBV12-5 and J usage is TRBJ2-7; D unclear. V was clipped by 0 bases and J by 6 bases, with 9 bases between them. CDR1 and CDR2 from the germline V gene are LGHNT and FRNRAP. The CDR3 totals 13 residues. CDR3 nucleotide sequence: TGTGCTAGTGGTTTGGTACTAACGGGCGAGCAGTACTTC. This sequence encodes CASGLVLTGEQYF. Drawing the rest from reference TRBV12-5 and TRBJ2-7, the complete variable domain is DARVTQTPRHKVTEMGQEVTMRCQPILGHNTVFWYRQTMMQGLELLAYFRNRAPLDDSGMPKDRFSAEMPDATLATLKIQPSEPRDSAVYFCASGLVLTGEQYFGPGTRLTVT.

The rearrangement joins TRBV10-3 to TRBJ1-2; no clear D. The CDR3 runs 13 residues. In germline, CDR1 is ENHRY, CDR2 SYGVKD. V was shortened by 0 bases and J by 4 bases, with 6 bases between the two germline ends. The CDR3 sequence is CAISESGSYGYTF. The CDR3 DNA is TGTGCCATCAGTGAGTCGGGCTCCTATGGCTACACCTTC.

V and J are TRBV5-4 and TRBJ1-2, with D tentatively TRBD1 (6 bases). Germline values: CDR1 SGHNT, CDR2 YYREEE (reference sequence). The CDR3 runs to 14 residues. Trimming shortened V by 1 base and J by 5 bases, and 12 bases separated the two germline ends. CDR3: CASSLRGAMYGYTF. The CDR3 nucleotides read TGTGCCAGCAGCTTGCGGGGGGCCATGTATGGCTACACCTTC.

The chain links TRBV27 to TRBJ1-2, with 12 positions matching TRBD1. Germline-derived CDR1 and CDR2 are MNHEY and SMNVEV (reference sequence). The junction had 3 bases not matched to a gene; V was cut back by 6 bases and J by 4 bases. The CDR3 has 14 residues. The CDR3 region is CASSRDRGLYGYTF. The DNA of the CDR3 is TGTGCCAGCAGCCGGGACAGGGGGCTCTATGGCTACACCTTC.

This clone was recorded only once. This rearrangement joins TRBV7-2 to TRBJ1-6; 10 bases are shared with TRBD1. The J segment lost 5 bases and the V segment lost 5 bases, leaving 3 bases of the junction unmatched. The germline V gene has CDR1 SGHTA and CDR2 FQGNSA. CDR3 length equals 15 residues. The CDR3: CASSPGQGNNSPLHF. The CDR3 DNA reads TGTGCCAGCAGCCCGGGACAGGGGAATAATTCACCCCTCCACTTT. Full variable domain (remainder filled in from reference TRBV7-2 and TRBJ1-6): GAGVSQSPSNKVTEKGKDVELRCDPISGHTALYWYRQSLGQGLEFLIYFQGNSAPDKSGLPSDRFSAERTGGSVSTLTIQRTQQEDSAVYLCASSPGQGNNSPLHFGNGTRLTVT.

J is TRBJ2-1 and V is TRBV11-3; 8 bases line up with TRBD2. V dropped 5 bases and J dropped 4; count of bases not matched to a gene: 7. Germline CDR1 and CDR2: SGHNT and YENEEA. The CDR3 spans 15 residues. The CDR3 DNA is TGTGCCAGCAGCGTTGAGGCTAGCGGGTACAATGAGCAGTTCTTC. It translates to CASSVEASGYNEQFF.

The chain has TRBV19 and TRBJ2-2; no clear D gene. Germline-derived CDR1 and CDR2 are LNHDA and SQIVND (reference sequence). CDR3 length: 12 residues. The V and J ends lost 5 bases and 3 bases respectively, with 4 bases between them. This CDR3 is CASSPDTGELFF. CDR3 nucleotides: TGTGCCAGTAGTCCGGACACCGGGGAGCTGTTTTTT.

The chain employs TRBV7-6 and TRBJ1-6, with D perhaps matching TRBD1 (5 bases). The germline V gene encodes CDR1 SGHVS and CDR2 FNYEAQ. The CDR3 runs to 14 residues. V was pared by 5 bases and J by 10 bases, with 15 bases between. CDR3 nucleotide sequence: TGTGCCAGCAGCGGGGGGTCGGTCAGCTCACCCCTCCACTTT. As protein: CASSGGSVSSPLHF.

This clone is medium-sized (0.01 to 0.1%). The rearrangement links TRBV5-1 to TRBJ2-1, with D hard to call. Germline CDR1 is SGHRS and CDR2 is YFSETQ. V lost 1 base and J lost 5, with 10 bases in between. The length of the CDR3 is 14 residues. The CDR3 spells CASSLYSLDNEQFF. The CDR3 coding sequence is TGCGCCAGCAGCTTGTACTCTCTTGACAATGAGCAGTTCTTC.

V and J are TRBV30 and TRBJ2-3; a possible D gene is TRBD2 (5 bases). V lost 3 bases and J 7 bases, leaving 11 bases between the germline ends. This CDR3 region has 12 residues. Germline CDR1 reads GTSNPN; CDR2 reads SVGIG (reference sequence). The CDR3 sequence is CAWSEGGNTQYF. Here the CDR3 DNA reads TGTGCCTGGAGCGAAGGAGGAAATACGCAGTATTTT.

The chain links TRBV6-1 to TRBJ1-5; TRBD1 might be the D (6 bases). The CDR3 consists of 15 residues. Germline V gives CDR1 MNHNS, CDR2 SASEGT. V was cut by 6 bases and J by 1 base, with 13 bases left in between. This CDR3 is CASRGRQASNQPQHF. The CDR3 bases are TGTGCCAGCAGGGGCAGACAGGCCAGCAATCAGCCCCAGCATTTT.

Written as DNA, the CDR3 is TGTGCCAGCAGCTTTGGAGGAACCCCGAATGAAAAACTGTTTTTT. Residues: CASSFGGTPNEKLFF. The gene calls are TRBV7-9 and TRBJ1-4; D gene unclear. The length of the CDR3 is 15 residues. Germline lookup yields CDR1 SEHNR and CDR2 FQNEAQ (reference sequence). Deletions cut 3 bases from V and 5 bases from J, with 13 bases between.

The V gene is TRBV7-8, the J gene TRBJ1-5, with 8 bases identical to TRBD1. The V segment lost 4 bases and the J segment 0 bases; nucleotides outside the gene matches: 8. This CDR3 contains 17 residues. Germline loops: CDR1 SGHVS, CDR2 FQNEAQ. DNA for the CDR3: TGTGCCAGCAGCTCACCCCGGACAGGGTTTAGCAATCAGCCCCAGCATTTT. This sequence encodes CASSSPRTGFSNQPQHF.

The CDR3 spells CASSLGQGGSYEQYF. DNA for the CDR3: TGTGCCAGCAGCTTGGGACAGGGAGGGAGCTACGAGCAGTACTTC. The chain links TRBV7-7 to TRBJ2-7, with 9 bases identical to TRBD1. CDR3 length: 15 residues. V was clipped by 3 bases and J by 3 bases; unmatched bases: 6. Per germline, CDR1 SSHAT and CDR2 FNYEAQ (reference sequence).

The chain uses TRBV5-8 and TRBJ1-5; TRBD1 matches 9 bases. CDR3 length: 17 amino acids. Germline CDR1 reads SGHTS; CDR2 reads YDEGEE. V gave up 4 bases and J gave up 2 bases; unmatched junction bases: 10. The CDR3 DNA sequence: TGTGCCAGCAGCAAGGGTTGGGACAGGGTTCGCAATCAGCCCCAGCATTTT. Protein product: CASSKGWDRVRNQPQHF.

The chain carries TRBV5-4 and TRBJ1-2; 9 bases fit TRBD1. CDR3 size: 15 residues. J was trimmed by 8 bases and V by 3 bases; bases with no gene match: 11. CDR1 is SGHNT and CDR2 is YYREEE in the germline V gene (reference sequence). The CDR3 nucleotides read TGTGCCAGCAGCTCGGGATGGGACAGGGTTGGAGGCTACACCTTC. Its translation is CASSSGWDRVGGYTF.

Comments on this clone: Its ends do not fully match the called genes, so a read error is possible. The chain links TRBV7-9 to TRBJ2-2; possibly TRBD2 for D (5 bases). CDR1 SEHNR and CDR2 FQNEAQ come from the germline V gene (reference sequence). The CDR3 sequence is 14 residues long. The CDR3 bases are TGTTCCAGCAGCTTAAGAGCGGACACCGGGGAGCTGTTTTTT. Its protein is CSSSLRADTGELFF.

V and J are TRBV19 and TRBJ1-6; TRBD1 might be the D (5 bases). The CDR3 runs to 12 residues. V was shortened by 3 bases and J by 13 bases, with 10 bases between the two germline ends. CDR1 and CDR2 from the germline V gene are LNHDA and SQIVND (reference sequence). CDR3 protein: CASSIGGRPLHF. CDR3 nucleotides: TGTGCCAGTAGTATCGGGGGTCGGCCCCTCCACTTT.

This rearrangement joins TRBV5-8 to TRBJ1-3; TRBD1 matches at 7 bases. This CDR3 is built from 16 residues. V lost 2 bases, J lost 4 bases, and 9 bases stayed unmatched. The germline CDR1 and CDR2 sequences are SGHTS and YDEGEE. The CDR3 here is CASSFYSGQAGNTIYF. The CDR3 nucleotides are TGTGCCAGCAGCTTCTACTCCGGACAGGCAGGAAACACCATATATTTT.

CDR3 amino acids: CASSRRVGTTNTEAFF. In DNA, the CDR3 is TGTGCCAGCAGCCGCCGGGTTGGGACAACGAACACTGAAGCTTTCTTT. The V gene is TRBV21-1, the J gene TRBJ1-1; TRBD1 is the table's D call and was not checked against the DNA. TRBV21-1 is noted as a pseudogene. There are 16 residues in the CDR3.

The V and J genes are TRBV6-1 and TRBJ2-7, with D possibly matching TRBD2 (5 bases). The CDR3 has 13 residues. CDR1 and CDR2 from the germline V gene are MNHNS and SASEGT. V was shortened by 7 bases and J by 4 bases, with 14 bases between the two germline ends. CDR3 DNA: TGTGCCAGCAACCCCCCTGGGAGATACGAGCAGTACTTC. Translation gives CASNPPGRYEQYF.

V is TRBV11-1 and J is TRBJ1-2; D remains unclear. The CDR3 is 14 amino acids. The V end was cut by 5 bases, the J end by 2 bases, with 12 bases between. Germline V gives CDR1 SGHAT, CDR2 FQDESV (reference sequence). CDR3 sequence: CASSPGRENYGYTF. Written as DNA, the CDR3 is TGTGCCAGCAGCCCGGGTAGGGAGAACTATGGCTACACCTTC.

The V call is TRBV19, the J call TRBJ1-4; D may be TRBD1 (5 bases). Deletions cut 6 bases from V and 4 bases from J, with 9 bases between. This CDR3 is 13 amino acids long. Germline V gene sequence: CDR1 LNHDA, CDR2 SQIVND (reference sequence). CDR3 sequence: CASRTESNEKLFF. CDR3 DNA sequence: TGTGCCAGTAGGACAGAGAGTAATGAAAAACTGTTTTTT. Complete variable domain (other parts from reference TRBV19 and TRBJ1-4): DGGITQSPKYLFRKEGQNVTLSCEQNLNHDAMYWYRQDPGQGLRLIYYSQIVNDFQKGDIAEGYSVSREKKESFPLTVTSAQKNPTAFYLCASRTESNEKLFFGSGTQLSVL.

The gene calls are TRBV6-5 and TRBJ1-2; 7 bases line up with TRBD1. Germline CDR1 MNHEY, CDR2 SVGAGI. V gave up 2 bases and J gave up 7 bases; unmatched junction bases: 7. This CDR3 has 14 residues. The CDR3 nucleotides read TGTGCCAGCAGTTACAATGAGGGGGCGCCTGGCTACACCTTC. Amino acid sequence: CASSYNEGAPGYTF.

Only a few counts were recorded for this clone. The chain employs TRBV6-5 and TRBJ1-1, with D unresolved. The CDR3 length is 14 residues. CDR1 and CDR2 (germline): MNHEY, SVGAGI. Trimming left V 4 bases short and J 5 bases short, with 14 bases between. The CDR3 DNA sequence: TGTGCCAGCAGTTCGTTTGCCTTGAGAACTGAAGCTTTCTTT. As protein: CASSSFALRTEAFF.

The chain links TRBV6-5 to TRBJ2-2; TRBD2 aligns across 11 bases. V trimming: 8 bases; J trimming: 8 bases; junction bases outside the gene matches: 10. The CDR3 has 15 residues. Germline CDR1 MNHEY, CDR2 SVGAGI. The CDR3 DNA is TGTGCCAGCCATTCTAGCGGGGGGTCATTAGGGGAGCTGTTTTTT. Amino acids: CASHSSGGSLGELFF.

The rearrangement joins TRBV28 to TRBJ2-5, with 13 bases matching TRBD2. CDR1 is MDHEN, CDR2 SYDVKM, per germline. V gave up 8 bases and J gave up 4 bases; unmatched junction bases: 10. The CDR3 extends over 16 amino acids. The CDR3 region has the DNA TGTGCCAGCGGAACTAGCGGGGGGGCCTTGCTAGAGACCCAGTACTTC. It codes for CASGTSGGALLETQYF.